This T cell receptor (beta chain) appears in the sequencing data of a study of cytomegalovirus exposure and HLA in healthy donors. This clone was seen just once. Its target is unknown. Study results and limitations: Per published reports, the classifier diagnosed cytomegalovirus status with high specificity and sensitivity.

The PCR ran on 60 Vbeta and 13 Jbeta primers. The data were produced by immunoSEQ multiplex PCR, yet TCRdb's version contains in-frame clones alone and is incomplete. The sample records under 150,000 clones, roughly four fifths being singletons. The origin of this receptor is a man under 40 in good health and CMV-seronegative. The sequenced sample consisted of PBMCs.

The DNA for the CDR3 is TGTGCCAGCAGTCCGCCCGGGGGGGCGGTAGGTCAGCCCCAGCATTTT. This codes for CASSPPGGAVGQPQHF. The chain recombines TRBV28 with TRBJ1-5, with D perhaps TRBD1 (6 bases). CDR1 is MDHEN, CDR2 SYDVKM, per germline. Between the trimmed V and J ends, which lost 5 bases and 6 bases, there was a span of 20 bases. The CDR3 runs 16 residues.